These T cell receptor beta chains were read from a single sample in a study of cytomegalovirus exposure and HLA in healthy donors. Here immunoSEQ multiplex PCR was the method, and the copy in TCRdb shows in-frame clones only, minus some. The sample's table shows roughly 33,000 clones. The sample consisted of PBMCs. These receptors were collected from a woman in her thirties or forties in good health and CMV-seropositive. Each CDR3 is given with its conserved first and last residue. The D gene is left open where the match is weak.

>TRBV4-3|15|NA|NA
CASSQDPFTPYEQYF
>TRBV9|15|NA|TRBJ2-7
CASSVGSRVSYEQYF
>TRBV19|15|NA|TRBJ2-1
CASSSGTAIYNEQFF
>TRBV12-5|15|NA|TRBJ2-1
CASGLGQVIDNEQFF
>TRBV6-1|14|TRBD1|TRBJ1-2
CASSRGQGGSGYTF
>TRBV6-1|12|TRBD2|TRBJ2-1
CASRGLADEQFF
>TRBV5-1|14|NA|TRBJ1-1
CASSFAAGDTEAFF
>TRBV29-1|16|TRBD2|TRBJ2-3
CSVDRTSGTSTDTQYF
>TRBV19|13|TRBD1|TRBJ2-1
CASSERQGAEQFF
>TRBV25-1|16|TRBD2|TRBJ2-7
CAGPLAGGPALYEQYF
>TRBV6-6|14|TRBD1|TRBJ1-2
CASSSQGGRYGYTF
>TRBV4-1|14|NA|TRBJ2-5
CASSQGQTQETQYF
>TRBV15|13|NA|TRBJ2-1
CATSTAEANEQFF
>TRBV6-5|15|NA|TRBJ2-1
CASSYDRTRINEQFF
>TRBV2|13|TRBD2|TRBJ2-5
CASRTRTSGTQYF
>TRBV5-1|16|TRBD2|TRBJ2-7
CASSFLLSGKHYEQYF
>TRBV6-5|14|NA|TRBJ2-4
CASSPQQDSGIQYF
>TRBV5-1|14|NA|TRBJ1-1
CASSQGQPNTEAFF
>TRBV4-2|13|NA|TRBJ1-2
CASSPQALGGYTF
>TRBV4-1|14|NA|TRBJ2-1
CASSQGGGNNEQFF
>TRBV5-1|16|NA|TRBJ2-3
CASSLLEAVSTDTQYF
>TRBV9|12|NA|TRBJ2-7
CARGAHAYEQYF
>TRBV28|14|TRBD2|TRBJ2-5
CASSLLGREETQYF
>TRBV5-1|14|NA|TRBJ1-3
CASSLAGFENTIYF
>TRBV18|13|NA|TRBJ1-1
CASSPEGNTEAFF
>TRBV6-1|12|NA|TRBJ1-5
CASRGRYQPQHF
>TRBV5-1|16|TRBD2|TRBJ2-5
CASSPGLAGFQETQYF
>TRBV7-2|14|TRBD1|TRBJ1-2
CASSWDRGNYGYTF
>TRBV6-1|12|TRBD1|TRBJ2-5
CASREQGLTQYF
>TRBV7-2|14|TRBD2|TRBJ2-5
CASSLGGSGETQYF
>TRBV7-2|14|TRBD2|TRBJ2-5
CASSASGSRETQYF
>TRBV9|15|TRBD2|TRBJ2-1
CASSPREGTYNEQFF
>TRBV5-3|15|TRBD2|TRBJ2-5
CARSPWGGRPRVQYF
>TRBV18|18|TRBD1|TRBJ2-6
CASSPSGQYSSGANVLTF
>TRBV7-6|19|TRBD2|TRBJ2-1
CASSGKGLAGGRRNNEQFF
>TRBV18|13|TRBD1|TRBJ1-1
CASSPTGGSEAFF
>TRBV4-1|17|TRBD2|TRBJ2-3
CASSQGGAGGGTDTQYF
>TRBV7-3|15|NA|TRBJ2-1
CASSLSGSAYNEQFF
>TRBV30|16|NA|TRBJ2-5
CACDAWRIIVDETQYF